One sample yielded the 18 T cell receptor beta chains listed below, sequenced in a study of T cell responses to AZD1222 COVID-19 vaccine (dated by TCRdb to 2020 to 2022). Libraries were constructed by the immunoSEQ multiplex PCR assay. The table comes from immuneACCESS by way of TCRdb, which keeps in-frame sequences with V and J called. Part of the clones is missing from these tables; in studies checked, under half for an unresolved V gene and the rest for unknown reasons. Recorded for this sample are 90,000 to 150,000 clones; about nine tenths of them occurred a single time. The ten biggest clones cover 6.5% to 9.5% of the sample. Reading the label with the study, this specimen's time point is: baseline before first vaccination. The specimen was peripheral blood, collected on day 0 of AZD1222 vaccination. Receptors originate from an adult in good health.

The CDR3 spells CASSFGDRGADTQYF. In DNA form, the CDR3 reads TGCGCCAGCAGCTTCGGGGACAGGGGAGCAGATACGCAGTATTTT. The rearrangement uses TRBV5-1 and TRBJ2-3; TRBD1 matches at 10 bases. The CDR3 covers 15 residues. Per germline, CDR1 SGHRS and CDR2 YFSETQ. Trimming took 2 bases from V and 4 from J; bases not matched to a gene: 4.

The J gene is TRBJ2-2, the V gene TRBV5-4; 8 bases are shared with TRBD1. Germline CDR1 is SGHNT and CDR2 is YYREEE (reference sequence). The CDR3 spans 16 residues. Trimming took 4 bases from V and 6 from J; bases not matched to a gene: 11. Here the CDR3 DNA reads TGTGCCAGCAGCCCGGCCGTGACAGGGGTTGCCGGGGAGCTGTTTTTT. Translating it yields CASSPAVTGVAGELFF.

This clone was seen once. This chain connects TRBV7-9 to TRBJ2-7; TRBD1 aligns across 8 bases. CDR3 length: 15 residues. Germline values: CDR1 SEHNR, CDR2 FQNEAQ (reference sequence). V was pared by 4 bases and J by 3 bases, with 8 bases of the junction left unmatched. CDR3 loop: CASSSEGQGIYEQYF. For the CDR3, the DNA is TGTGCCAGCAGCTCCGAAGGACAGGGTATCTACGAGCAGTACTTC.

The rearrangement joins TRBV9 to TRBJ2-5, with 11 positions matching TRBD2. V gave up 2 bases and J gave up 7 bases; unmatched junction bases: 16. The CDR3 runs to 18 residues. Germline CDR1 SGDLS, CDR2 YYNGEE. This CDR3 reads CASSVVAGLAGGPVTQYF. CDR3 DNA sequence: TGTGCCAGCAGCGTTGTAGCGGGGTTAGCGGGGGGGCCGGTGACCCAGTACTTC.

V usage is TRBV27 and J usage is TRBJ1-6; 9 bases are a match to TRBD1. After removal of 4 bases from V and 9 bases from J, the junction contained 10 bases not matched to a gene. Germline CDR1 and CDR2: MNHEY and SMNVEV (reference sequence). The CDR3 is 16 amino acids. In DNA, the CDR3 is TGTGCCAGCAGTTCCTCCCCGGGACAGGGTGGTTCACCCCTCCACTTT. Translating gives CASSSSPGQGGSPLHF.

DNA for the CDR3: TGTGCCAGCTCACCAGGAGCTAGCGGTCAAGAGACCCAGTACTTC. It is translated as CASSPGASGQETQYF. This chain connects TRBV18 to TRBJ2-5; 7 positions match TRBD2. The CDR3 runs 15 residues. Trimming took 2 bases from V and 2 from J; bases not matched to a gene: 5. Germline CDR1 and CDR2: KGHSH and LQKENI.

This chain joins TRBV2 and TRBJ2-1, with D tentatively TRBD1 (5 bases). This CDR3 is built from 13 residues. V lost 5 bases to trimming and J lost 7 bases, with 12 bases between them. Per the germline V gene, CDR1 is SNHLY and CDR2 is FYNNEI. CDR3: CASSPDIRNEQFF. CDR3 coding DNA: TGTGCCAGCAGTCCGGACATTAGGAATGAGCAGTTCTTC.

V is TRBV9 and J is TRBJ2-1; D uncertain. Germline V gives CDR1 SGDLS, CDR2 YYNGEE. CDR3 length equals 15 residues. Deletions cut 4 bases from V and 4 bases from J, with 15 bases between. The CDR3 spells CASSPRSEGYNEQFF. The CDR3 region has the DNA TGTGCCAGCAGCCCAAGGTCGGAAGGTTACAATGAGCAGTTCTTC.

The chain couples TRBV18 to TRBJ1-2, with TRBD1 as a possible D gene (5 bases). V was trimmed by 6 bases and J by 4 bases, leaving 9 bases between them. Per the germline V gene, CDR1 is KGHSH and CDR2 is LQKENI. CDR3 length equals 12 residues. The CDR3 DNA follows: TGTGCCAGCTCGCCGACAGTCTATGGCTACACCTTC. Residues: CASSPTVYGYTF. Full variable domain (rest looked up from reference TRBV18 and TRBJ1-2): NAGVMQNPRHLVRRRGQEARLRCSPMKGHSHVYWYRQLPEEGLKFMVYLQKENIIDESGMPKERFSAEFPKEGPSILRIQQVVRGDSAAYFCASSPTVYGYTFGSGTRLTVV.

J is TRBJ1-2 and V is TRBV28, with a tentative D call TRBD1 (5 bases). From germline, CDR1 is MDHEN and CDR2 SYDVKM. The CDR3 is 17 amino acids. V was shortened by 6 bases and J by 8 bases, with 28 bases between the two germline ends. DNA of the CDR3: TGTGCCAGCAGCCGCCTTGGAAGCCGGGACCGCCTAGGAGGCTACACCTTC. Translated: CASSRLGSRDRLGGYTF.

The V gene is TRBV12-5, the J gene TRBJ1-1; D is unresolved. This CDR3 is 13 amino acids long. Trimming shortened V by 1 base and J by 4 bases, and 7 bases separated the two germline ends. Germline V lookup: CDR1 LGHNT, CDR2 FRNRAP. The CDR3 nucleotides are TGTGCTAGTGGTTTGGAGGGTGGCACTGAAGCTTTCTTT. Translating it yields CASGLEGGTEAFF.

V and J are TRBV23-1 and TRBJ2-2; TRBD1 agrees at 11 bases. TRBV23-1 is an ORF for which the function is uncertain. The CDR3 runs to 16 residues. The V segment lost 8 bases and the J segment 6 bases; nucleotides outside the gene matches: 11. DNA of the CDR3: TGCGCCAGCGGACGTGGGGGACAGGGGGGGCCCGGGGAGCTGTTTTTT. It translates to CASGRGGQGGPGELFF.

The genes are TRBV28 and TRBJ2-7; 12 positions agree with TRBD1. Germline V gene sequence: CDR1 MDHEN, CDR2 SYDVKM. The CDR3 runs 15 residues. The junction had 6 bases not matched to a gene; V was cut back by 4 bases and J by 5 bases. The CDR3 here is CASSSAGQGAHEQYF. In DNA form, the CDR3 reads TGTGCCAGCAGTTCTGCGGGACAGGGGGCCCACGAGCAGTACTTC.

Written as DNA, the CDR3 is TGTGCCACCAGTGGTCTCACTGATTCCTCTGGGGCCAACGTCCTGACTTTC. Its translation is CATSGLTDSSGANVLTF. The rearrangement links TRBV24-1 to TRBJ2-6; the D is unclear. Germline CDR1 reads KGHDR; CDR2 reads SFDVKD. The CDR3 loop spans 17 amino acids. The ends were cut back, 5 bases at V and 0 bases at J, with 13 bases in the middle.

The chain recombines TRBV7-2 with TRBJ2-2; D gene unclear. Trimming pared 10 bases from V and 0 bases from J, leaving 9 bases between. Germline V CDR1 and CDR2: SGHTA, FQGNSA. This CDR3 has 13 residues. The CDR3 DNA sequence: TGTGCCACCTCGTCAGCGAACACCGGGGAGCTGTTTTTT. This gives the protein CATSSANTGELFF.

The chain employs TRBV4-3 and TRBJ1-2; 7 bases align to TRBD1. CDR1 and CDR2 (germline): LGHNA, YSLEER. J was trimmed by 0 bases and V by 0 bases; bases with no gene match: 10. There are 18 residues in the CDR3. CDR3 residues: CASSQEGQGEATNYGYTF. The DNA of the CDR3 is TGCGCCAGCAGCCAAGAGGGGCAGGGGGAAGCGACTAACTATGGCTACACCTTC.

This clone was observed once. The chain recombines TRBV30 with TRBJ2-5; TRBD1 aligns across 12 bases. Germline CDR1 reads GTSNPN; CDR2 reads SVGIG (reference sequence). V lost 8 bases to trimming and J lost 4 bases; unmatched junction nucleotides: 8. This CDR3 has 14 residues. The CDR3 DNA sequence: TGTGCCGGGGGGACAGGGGGCTCAAGAGAGACCCAGTACTTC. Its protein product is CAGGTGGSRETQYF.

J is TRBJ2-7 and V is TRBV4-2; TRBD2 might be the D (7 bases). The CDR3 sequence is 16 residues long. From germline, CDR1 is LGHNA and CDR2 YNFKEQ. With 0 bases removed from V and 2 bases from J, the gap between germline ends came to 14 bases. The CDR3 nucleotides read TGTGCCAGCAGCCAAGATCTTAGGGGGGGGGCCTACGAGCAGTACTTC. Protein: CASSQDLRGGAYEQYF.